This T cell receptor (beta chain) was sequenced for a study of beta chain features in type 1 diabetes. Overall study results and limits: A cDNA-based sequencing approach could over-represent cells with high TCR expression. Significant though moderate, a shortening of TCRB CDR3s appeared in all four CD4+ subsets of Type 1 diabetes patients. Resolution of whether HLA type affects TCRB rearrangement was not achieved here.

The CDR3 runs 13 residues. The V end lost 1 base, the J end lost 3 bases, and 7 bases lay between the germline ends. CDR1 and CDR2 from the germline V gene are ENHRY and SYGVKD. About this clone itself: Its target is not known. This sample also contains other DNA sequences that code for the same CDR3.

The study reverse transcribed the entire isolated RNA, so it sequenced expressed TCRB transcripts. Around 3.5 million reads on average were seen across naive, central memory and regulatory T cell samples. Here immunoSEQ multiplex PCR was the method, and the copy in TCRdb shows in-frame clones only, minus some. The data hold 680,000 or so clones, with around an eighth observed a single time. The sequenced sample was naive CD4+ T cells from blood. This sequence was found in a man between 18 and 29 years old with type 1 diabetes. This chain joins TRBV10-3 and TRBJ2-7, with D perhaps TRBD1 (5 bases). CDR3 DNA: TGTGCCATCAGTGAGTGGGGCAGCTACGAGCAGTACTTC. Translated, it gives CAISEWGSYEQYF.